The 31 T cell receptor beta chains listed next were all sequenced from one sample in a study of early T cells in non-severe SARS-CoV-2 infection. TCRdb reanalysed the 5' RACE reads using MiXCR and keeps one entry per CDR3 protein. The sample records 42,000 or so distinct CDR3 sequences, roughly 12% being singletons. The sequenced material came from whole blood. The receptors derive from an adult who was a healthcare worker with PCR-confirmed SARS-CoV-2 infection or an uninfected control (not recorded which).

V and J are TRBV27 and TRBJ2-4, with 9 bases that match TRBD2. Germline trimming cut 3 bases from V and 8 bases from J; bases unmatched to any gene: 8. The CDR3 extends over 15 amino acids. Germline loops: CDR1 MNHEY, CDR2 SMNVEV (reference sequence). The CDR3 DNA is TGTGCCAGCAGTTTGCTTAGCGGGAGCGCGGACATTCAGTACTTC. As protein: CASSLLSGSADIQYF.

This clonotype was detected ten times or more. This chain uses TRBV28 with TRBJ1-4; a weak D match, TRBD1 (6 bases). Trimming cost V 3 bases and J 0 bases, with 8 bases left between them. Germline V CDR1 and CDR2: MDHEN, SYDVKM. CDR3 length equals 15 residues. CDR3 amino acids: CASSFEGATNEKLFF. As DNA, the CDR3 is TGTGCCAGCAGTTTTGAGGGGGCAACTAATGAAAAACTGTTTTTT.

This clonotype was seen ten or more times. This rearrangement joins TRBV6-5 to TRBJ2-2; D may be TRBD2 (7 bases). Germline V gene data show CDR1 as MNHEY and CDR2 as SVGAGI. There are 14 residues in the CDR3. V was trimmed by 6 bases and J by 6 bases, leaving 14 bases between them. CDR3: CASRSGGGAGELFF. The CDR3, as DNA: TGTGCCAGCAGGTCCGGAGGGGGGGCCGGGGAGCTGTTTTTT.

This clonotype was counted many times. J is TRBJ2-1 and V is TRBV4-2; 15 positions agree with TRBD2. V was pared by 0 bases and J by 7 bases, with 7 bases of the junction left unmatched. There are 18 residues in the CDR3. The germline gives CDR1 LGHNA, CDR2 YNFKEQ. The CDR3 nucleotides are TGTGCCAGCAGCCAAGAAGCCGGACTAGCGGGAGGGGGTAATGAGCAGTTCTTC. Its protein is CASSQEAGLAGGGNEQFF.

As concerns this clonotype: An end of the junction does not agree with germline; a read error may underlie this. CDR3 residues: CATSPGTPAVDTHYF. Here the CDR3 DNA reads TGTGCCACCTCCCCCGGGACTCCCGCCGTGGATACGCATTATTTT. The chain has TRBV7-2 and TRBJ2-3, with a possible D match to TRBD2 (6 bases). CDR1 is SGHTA and CDR2 is FQGNSA in the germline V gene. This CDR3 comprises 15 residues.

CDR3 bases: TGTGCCAGCAGCTCCCCGGGAGAGACCCAGTACTTC. Its protein product is CASSSPGETQYF. The gene calls are TRBV7-3 and TRBJ2-5; D is unclear. Germline V gene data show CDR1 as SGHTA and CDR2 as FQGTGA. V was clipped by 4 bases and J by 4 bases, with 7 bases between them. The CDR3 loop spans 12 amino acids.

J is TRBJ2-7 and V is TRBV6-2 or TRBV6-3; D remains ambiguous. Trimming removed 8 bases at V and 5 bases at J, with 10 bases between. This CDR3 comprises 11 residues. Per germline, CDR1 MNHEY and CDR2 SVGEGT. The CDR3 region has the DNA TGTGCCAGCTCCGCACGGAACGAGCAGTACTTC. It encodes CASSARNEQYF.

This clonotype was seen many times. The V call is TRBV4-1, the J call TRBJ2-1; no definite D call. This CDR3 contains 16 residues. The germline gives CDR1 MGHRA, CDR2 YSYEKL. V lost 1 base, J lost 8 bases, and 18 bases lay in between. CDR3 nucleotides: TGCGCCAGCAGCCAAGTCGACTTGGTAGCTTTCGATGAGCAGTTCTTC. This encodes CASSQVDLVAFDEQFF.

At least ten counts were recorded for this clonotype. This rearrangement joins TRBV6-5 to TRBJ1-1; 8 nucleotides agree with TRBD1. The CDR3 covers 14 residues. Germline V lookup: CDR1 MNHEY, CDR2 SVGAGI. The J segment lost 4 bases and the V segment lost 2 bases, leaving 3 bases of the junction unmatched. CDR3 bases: TGTGCCAGCAGTTACACGGACAGGGCCACTGAAGCTTTCTTT. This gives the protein CASSYTDRATEAFF.

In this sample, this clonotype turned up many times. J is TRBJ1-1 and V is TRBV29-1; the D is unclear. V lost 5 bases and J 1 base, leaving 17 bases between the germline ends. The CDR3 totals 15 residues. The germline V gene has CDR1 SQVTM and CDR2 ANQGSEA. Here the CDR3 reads CSVPLGPSRNTEAFF. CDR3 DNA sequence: TGCAGCGTTCCTTTAGGGCCTTCCCGGAACACTGAAGCTTTCTTT.

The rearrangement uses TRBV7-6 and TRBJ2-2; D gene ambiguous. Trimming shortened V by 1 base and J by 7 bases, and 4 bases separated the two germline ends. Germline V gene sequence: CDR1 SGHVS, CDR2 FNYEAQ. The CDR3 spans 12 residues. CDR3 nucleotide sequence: TGTGCCAGCAGCTTAGTGTTCGGGGAGCTGTTTTTT. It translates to CASSLVFGELFF.

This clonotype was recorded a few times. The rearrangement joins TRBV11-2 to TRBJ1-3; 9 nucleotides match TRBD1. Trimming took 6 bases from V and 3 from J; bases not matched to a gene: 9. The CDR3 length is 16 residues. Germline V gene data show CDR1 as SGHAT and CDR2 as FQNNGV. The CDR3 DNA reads TGTGCCAGCAGGAGGGGACAGGGTCCCGGTGGAAACACCATATATTTT. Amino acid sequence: CASRRGQGPGGNTIYF.

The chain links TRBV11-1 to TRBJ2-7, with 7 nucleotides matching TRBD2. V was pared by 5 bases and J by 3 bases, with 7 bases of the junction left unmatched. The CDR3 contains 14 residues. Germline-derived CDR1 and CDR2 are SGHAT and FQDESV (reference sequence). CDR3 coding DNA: TGTGCCAGCAGCCCCGGGACTACCCACTACGAGCAGTACTTC. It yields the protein CASSPGTTHYEQYF.

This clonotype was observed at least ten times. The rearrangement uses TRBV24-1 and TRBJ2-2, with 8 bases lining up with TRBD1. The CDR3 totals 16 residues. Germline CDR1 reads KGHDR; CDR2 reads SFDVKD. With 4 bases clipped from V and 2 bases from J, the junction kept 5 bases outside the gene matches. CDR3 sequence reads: CATSDRQGSNTGELFF. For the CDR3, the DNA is TGTGCCACCAGTGACCGACAGGGGAGTAACACCGGGGAGCTGTTTTTT.

In DNA, the CDR3 is TGCAGTGTTCAGACTAATACCCCTACGAATGAGCAGTTCTTC. This translates into CSVQTNTPTNEQFF. The chain joins TRBV20-1 to TRBJ2-1; D is possibly TRBD2 (5 bases). Germline V gene data show CDR1 as DFQATT and CDR2 as SNEGSKA (reference sequence). The CDR3 runs to 14 residues. V was pared by 7 bases and J by 7 bases, with 20 bases between.

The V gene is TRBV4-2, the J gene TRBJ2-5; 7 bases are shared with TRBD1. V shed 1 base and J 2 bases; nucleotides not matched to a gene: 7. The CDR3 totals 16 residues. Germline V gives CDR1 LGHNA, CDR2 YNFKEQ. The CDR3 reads CASSQGNRGLQETQYF. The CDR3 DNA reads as TGTGCCAGCAGCCAAGGAAACAGGGGCTTACAAGAGACCCAGTACTTC.

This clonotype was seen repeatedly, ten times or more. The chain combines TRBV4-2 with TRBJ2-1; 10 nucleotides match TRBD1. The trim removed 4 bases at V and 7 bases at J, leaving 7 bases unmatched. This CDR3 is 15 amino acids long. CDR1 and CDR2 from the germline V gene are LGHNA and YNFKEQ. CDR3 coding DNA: TGTGCCAGCAGCCGCGACAGGGGGCCCCTGAATGAGCAGTTCTTC. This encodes CASSRDRGPLNEQFF.

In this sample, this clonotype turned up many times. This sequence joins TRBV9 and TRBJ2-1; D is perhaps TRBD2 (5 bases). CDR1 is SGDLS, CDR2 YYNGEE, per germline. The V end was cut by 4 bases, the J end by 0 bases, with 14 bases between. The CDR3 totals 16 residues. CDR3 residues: CASSPERLSSYNEQFF. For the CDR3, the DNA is TGTGCCAGCAGCCCAGAGCGGCTGAGCTCCTACAATGAGCAGTTCTTC.

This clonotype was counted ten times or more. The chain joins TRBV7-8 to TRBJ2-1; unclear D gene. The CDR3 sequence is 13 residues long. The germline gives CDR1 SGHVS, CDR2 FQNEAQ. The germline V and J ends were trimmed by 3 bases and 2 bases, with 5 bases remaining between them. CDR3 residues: CASSLFPYNEQFF. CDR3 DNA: TGTGCCAGCAGCTTGTTCCCCTACAATGAGCAGTTCTTC.

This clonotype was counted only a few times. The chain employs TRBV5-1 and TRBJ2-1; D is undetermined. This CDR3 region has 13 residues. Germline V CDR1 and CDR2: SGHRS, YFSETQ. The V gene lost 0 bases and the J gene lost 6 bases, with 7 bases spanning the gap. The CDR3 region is CASSLGWTNEQFF. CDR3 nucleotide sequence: TGCGCCAGCAGCTTGGGGTGGACCAATGAGCAGTTCTTC.

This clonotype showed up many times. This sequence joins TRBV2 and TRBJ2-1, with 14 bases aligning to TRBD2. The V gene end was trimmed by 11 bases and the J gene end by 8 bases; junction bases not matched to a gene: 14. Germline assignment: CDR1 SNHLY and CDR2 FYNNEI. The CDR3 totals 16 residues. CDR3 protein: CAVGVGSGLAGDEQFF. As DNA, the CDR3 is TGTGCCGTGGGCGTGGGTTCGGGACTAGCGGGAGATGAGCAGTTCTTC.

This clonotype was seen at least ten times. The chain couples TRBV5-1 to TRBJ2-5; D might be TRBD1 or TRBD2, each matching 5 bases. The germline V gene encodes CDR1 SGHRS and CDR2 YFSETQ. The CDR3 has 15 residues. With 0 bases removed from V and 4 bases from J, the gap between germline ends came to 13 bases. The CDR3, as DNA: TGCGCCAGCAGCTTGGGAGGGACCTCGAGAGAGACCCAGTACTTC. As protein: CASSLGGTSRETQYF.

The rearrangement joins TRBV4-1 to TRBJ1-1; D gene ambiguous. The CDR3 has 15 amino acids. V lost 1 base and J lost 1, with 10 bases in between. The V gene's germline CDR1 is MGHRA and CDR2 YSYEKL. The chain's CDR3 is CASSQVVPGNTEAFF. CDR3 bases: TGCGCCAGCAGCCAAGTTGTCCCTGGGAACACTGAAGCTTTCTTT.

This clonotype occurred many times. The CDR3 spells CASSQERTTHRFGEQFF. The CDR3 bases are TGTGCCAGCAGCCAAGAACGGACGACTCACCGATTTGGGGAGCAGTTCTTC. The J gene is TRBJ2-1, the V gene TRBV3-1, with D unresolved. The CDR3 covers 17 residues. Germline CDR1 LGHDT, CDR2 YNNKEL (reference sequence). V dropped 0 bases and J dropped 10 bases, with 22 bases sitting between them.

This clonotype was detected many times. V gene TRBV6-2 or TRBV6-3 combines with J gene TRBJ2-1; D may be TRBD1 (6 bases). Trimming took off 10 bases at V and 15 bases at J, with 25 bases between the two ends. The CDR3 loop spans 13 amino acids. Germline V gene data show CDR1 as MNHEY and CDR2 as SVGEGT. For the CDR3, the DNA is TGTGCCATCAATACCCCAGGGGACAAAGCCTCGTTCTTC. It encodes CAINTPGDKASFF.

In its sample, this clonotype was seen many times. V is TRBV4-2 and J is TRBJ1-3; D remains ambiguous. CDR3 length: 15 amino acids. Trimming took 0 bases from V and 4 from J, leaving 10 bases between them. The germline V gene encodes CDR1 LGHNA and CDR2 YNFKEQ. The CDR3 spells CASSQDPGSGNTIYF. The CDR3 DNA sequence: TGTGCCAGCAGCCAAGATCCGGGGTCCGGAAACACCATATATTTT.

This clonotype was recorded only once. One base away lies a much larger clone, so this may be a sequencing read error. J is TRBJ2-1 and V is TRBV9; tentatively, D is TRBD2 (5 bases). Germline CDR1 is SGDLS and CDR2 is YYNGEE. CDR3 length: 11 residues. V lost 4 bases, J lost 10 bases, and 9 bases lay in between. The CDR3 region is CASSREGEQFF. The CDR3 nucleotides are TGTGCCAGCAGCCGCGAGGGAGAGCAGTTCTTC.

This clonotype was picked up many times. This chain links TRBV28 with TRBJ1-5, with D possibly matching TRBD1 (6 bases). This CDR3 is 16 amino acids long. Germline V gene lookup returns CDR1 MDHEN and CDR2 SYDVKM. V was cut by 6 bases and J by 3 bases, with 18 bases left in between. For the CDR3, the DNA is TGTGCCAGCAGGCTGGGGGGCAGGGGATACAATCAGCCCCAGCATTTT. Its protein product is CASRLGGRGYNQPQHF.

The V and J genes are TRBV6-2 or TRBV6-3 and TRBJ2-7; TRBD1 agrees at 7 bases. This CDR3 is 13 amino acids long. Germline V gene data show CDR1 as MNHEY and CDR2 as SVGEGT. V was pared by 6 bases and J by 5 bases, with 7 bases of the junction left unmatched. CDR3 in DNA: TGTGCCAGCAGGACCTCGAGGGGGCACGAGCAGTACTTC. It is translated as CASRTSRGHEQYF.

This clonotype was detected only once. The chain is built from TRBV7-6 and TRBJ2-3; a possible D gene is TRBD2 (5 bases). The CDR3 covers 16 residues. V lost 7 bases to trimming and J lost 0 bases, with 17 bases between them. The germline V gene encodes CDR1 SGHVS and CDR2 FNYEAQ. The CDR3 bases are TGTGCCAGCACCCCCTCGGATGGCGGGAGCACAGATACGCAGTATTTT. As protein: CASTPSDGGSTDTQYF.

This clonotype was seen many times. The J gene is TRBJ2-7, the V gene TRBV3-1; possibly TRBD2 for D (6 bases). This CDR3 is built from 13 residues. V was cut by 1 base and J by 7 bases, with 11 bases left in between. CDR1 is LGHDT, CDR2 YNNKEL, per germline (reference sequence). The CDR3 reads CASSQGTAGEQYF. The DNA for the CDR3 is TGTGCCAGCAGCCAAGGCACCGCGGGGGAGCAGTACTTC.